The 4 T cell receptor beta chains below come from one sample, sequenced in a study of early T cells in non-severe SARS-CoV-2 infection. TCRdb re-derived calls from the 5' RACE reads in MiXCR, one entry per CDR3 protein. The sample holds approximately 70,000 distinct CDR3 sequences, approximately 13% seen once. Input material: whole blood. The source is an adult who was a healthcare worker with PCR-confirmed SARS-CoV-2 infection or an uninfected control (not recorded which).

This clonotype came up many times. The J gene is TRBJ2-5, the V gene TRBV20-1; 10 nucleotides align to TRBD2. CDR3 length: 13 residues. Per germline, CDR1 DFQATT and CDR2 SNEGSKA (reference sequence). Trimming took 3 bases from V and 5 from J; bases not matched to a gene: 3. The CDR3 bases are TGCAGTGCTAGCCTACTAGCGGGGGAGACCCAGTACTTC. It translates to CSASLLAGETQYF.

In this sample, this clonotype turned up once. In DNA form, the CDR3 reads TGTGCCAGCAGTTGGACGAAAGAGACCCAGTACTTC. Its protein is CASSWTKETQYF. The V call is TRBV6-2 or TRBV6-3, the J call TRBJ2-5; D remains unclear. The CDR3 has 12 amino acids. V lost 4 bases, J lost 3 bases, and 6 bases lay in between. In germline, CDR1 is MNHEY, CDR2 SVGEGT.

This clonotype was counted ten times or more. The chain joins TRBV5-1 to TRBJ2-7, with 9 bases matching TRBD2. Germline-derived CDR1 and CDR2 are SGHRS and YFSETQ. J lost 2 bases, V lost 5 bases, and 11 bases had no gene match. CDR3 size: 16 residues. This chain's CDR3 is CASSSSLAGLTYEQYF. Here the CDR3 DNA reads TGCGCCAGCAGTTCCTCACTAGCGGGTTTAACCTACGAGCAGTACTTC.

In its sample, this clonotype was seen many times. The V and J genes are TRBV29-1 and TRBJ1-2; the D gene is possibly TRBD1 (5 bases). CDR1 and CDR2 from the germline V gene are SQVTM and ANQGSEA. The V end was cut by 4 bases, the J end by 3 bases, with 9 bases between. The CDR3 covers 12 residues. The CDR3 DNA sequence: TGCAGCGTTGGCGGGACGGACTATGGCTACACCTTC. Translating gives CSVGGTDYGYTF. The full variable domain, completed using reference TRBV29-1 and TRBJ1-2, is SAVISQKPSRDICQRGTSLTIQCQVDSQVTMMFWYRQQPGQSLTLIATANQGSEATYESGFVIDKFPISRPNLTFSTLTVSNMSPEDSSIYLCSVGGTDYGYTFGSGTRLTVV.